Following are 32 T cell receptor beta chains from one sample sequenced in a study of blood T cells in healthy people across ages. With a J-beta primer mix and a sample-barcoded 5' primer, a second PCR ran about 7 to 12 cycles. MiXCR, run by TCRdb on the 5' RACE reads, gives a single entry per CDR3 protein. The top ten clones hold 7.9% of a sample with 1.2 million to 1.5 million distinct CDR3 sequences, 40% to 50% of them seen once. The sample consisted of blood. These receptors came from a woman between 18 and 29 years old in good health.

This clonotype came up a few times. The chain links TRBV20-1 to TRBJ2-7; 11 bases align to TRBD2. This CDR3 comprises 16 residues. Germline V gene data show CDR1 as DFQATT and CDR2 as SNEGSKA (reference sequence). V shed 6 bases and J 5 bases; nucleotides not matched to a gene: 15. As DNA, the CDR3 is TGCAGTGCCACGACCCTTAGCGGGAGGGCATCCCACGAGCAGTACTTC. As protein: CSATTLSGRASHEQYF.

The chain links TRBV6-5 to TRBJ1-1, with no clear D. Germline V lookup: CDR1 MNHEY, CDR2 SVGAGI. The CDR3 is made up of 14 amino acids. The V end lost 0 bases, the J end lost 3 bases, and 8 bases lay between the germline ends. Here the CDR3 reads CASSYSIGYTEAFF. The CDR3 DNA sequence: TGTGCCAGCAGTTACTCGATAGGATACACTGAAGCTTTCTTT.

This clonotype was found a few times. CDR3 residues: CASTAWDRGANEQFF. The CDR3 DNA reads TGTGCCAGCACCGCCTGGGACAGGGGTGCCAATGAGCAGTTCTTC. The V and J genes are TRBV28 and TRBJ2-1; 10 positions agree with TRBD1. The CDR3 totals 15 residues. Per germline, CDR1 MDHEN and CDR2 SYDVKM. V lost 7 bases to trimming and J lost 6 bases; unmatched junction nucleotides: 9.

This clonotype was counted between two and nine times. The V and J genes are TRBV28 and TRBJ1-2; D uncertain. The germline CDR1 and CDR2 sequences are MDHEN and SYDVKM. Deletions cut 5 bases from V and 4 bases from J, with 11 bases between. This CDR3 region has 13 residues. CDR3 coding DNA: TGTGCCAGCAGTCTAAGCCTCAGCTATGGCTACACCTTC. As protein: CASSLSLSYGYTF.

Concerning this clonotype: Germline is not matched at one junction end, which may reflect a read error. The chain recombines TRBV4-1 with TRBJ1-1; 10 nucleotides agree with TRBD1. This CDR3 region has 15 residues. CDR1 and CDR2 (germline): MGHRA, YSYEKL. The CDR3 DNA reads TGCGTCAGCAGCCCGTCTCGGGACAGGGGCTCTGAAGCTTTCTTT. It encodes CVSSPSRDRGSEAFF.

A few counts support this clonotype. The chain uses TRBV10-3 and TRBJ1-2; no definite D call. V gave up 3 bases and J gave up 7 bases, with 12 bases separating them. The CDR3 runs to 13 residues. Looked up from germline, CDR1 is ENHRY and CDR2 is SYGVKD. CDR3 residues: CAISDKTVSGYTF. CDR3 DNA: TGTGCCATCAGTGACAAGACGGTTTCTGGCTACACCTTC.

This chain links TRBV7-9 with TRBJ2-6; TRBD2 is a possible D gene (5 bases). The CDR3 has 17 residues. Trimming removed 7 bases at V and 1 base at J, with 17 bases between. Looked up from germline, CDR1 is SEHNR and CDR2 is FQNEAQ (reference sequence). CDR3 amino acids: CASTPGRYNSGANVLTF. The CDR3 region has the DNA TGTGCCAGCACCCCGGGAAGGTACAATTCTGGGGCCAACGTCCTGACTTTC.

The rearrangement joins TRBV7-9 to TRBJ2-1; 9 positions agree with TRBD2. The CDR3 runs to 16 residues. Germline assignment: CDR1 SEHNR and CDR2 FQNEAQ (reference sequence). The junction had 8 bases not matched to a gene; V was cut back by 5 bases and J by 3 bases. Here the CDR3 DNA reads TGTGCCAGCAGCATCCGGGGTAGCGGGAGCTACAATGAGCAGTTCTTC. This codes for CASSIRGSGSYNEQFF. Combining the CDR3 with reference TRBV7-9 and TRBJ2-1 gives the whole variable domain DTGVSQNPRHKITKRGQNVTFRCDPISEHNRLYWYRQTLGQGPEFLTYFQNEAQLEKSRLLSDRFSAERPKGSFSTLEIQRTEQGDSAMYLCASSIRGSGSYNEQFFGPGTRLTVL.

The chain is built from TRBV4-1 and TRBJ2-1; possibly TRBD1 or TRBD2 for D (6 bases each). Trimming took off 0 bases at V and 0 bases at J, with 12 bases between the two ends. This CDR3 spans 17 amino acids. Germline V lookup: CDR1 MGHRA, CDR2 YSYEKL. CDR3 sequence reads: CASSQDRGRGSYNEQFF. CDR3 DNA: TGCGCCAGCAGCCAAGATCGGGGGCGGGGCTCCTACAATGAGCAGTTCTTC.

The chain links TRBV29-1 to TRBJ1-2; the match to TRBD1 covers 11 bases. The V and J ends lost 4 bases and 6 bases, in that order; junction bases with no gene match: 7. In germline, CDR1 is SQVTM, CDR2 ANQGSEA. This CDR3 has 14 amino acids. The CDR3 sequence: CSVARDRGGNGYTF. The CDR3 DNA is TGCAGCGTTGCGAGGGACAGGGGGGGGAATGGCTACACCTTC.

V is TRBV5-5 and J is TRBJ2-4; D could derive from TRBD1 or TRBD2 (5 bases each). The DNA end is more similar to TRBJ2-7, so the J call may be wrong. This CDR3 is 15 amino acids long. Per the germline V gene, CDR1 is SGHKS and CDR2 is YYEKEE (reference sequence). The CDR3 DNA reads TGTGCCAGCAGCTCGGGACCGCAAGTGGAGTACGAGCAGTACTTC. Encoded protein: CASSSGPQVEYEQYF.

The rearrangement uses TRBV4-1 and TRBJ2-1, with no clear D. The assigned J gene may be wrong: the sequence end matches TRBJ2-7 better. Germline V lookup: CDR1 MGHRA, CDR2 YSYEKL. CDR3 length: 15 residues. This CDR3 reads CASHQTQSSYNEQYF. As DNA, the CDR3 is TGCGCCAGCCATCAGACTCAAAGCTCCTACAATGAGCAGTACTTC.

This clonotype was picked up one time. Without the conserved terminal phenylalanine or tryptophan, this CDR3 likely stems from a read error. This sequence joins TRBV5-1 and TRBJ2-5; no clear D. The CDR3 runs 11 residues. In germline, CDR1 is SGHRS, CDR2 YFSETQ. V was clipped by 4 bases and J by 2 bases, with 3 bases between them. CDR3 DNA sequence: TGCGCCAGCAGCCATCAAGAGACCCAGTACCTC. Its protein is CASSHQETQYL.

The chain couples TRBV7-8 to TRBJ2-7; tentative D call: TRBD1 (6 bases). The CDR3 has 16 residues. Trimming took off 0 bases at V and 2 bases at J, with 14 bases between the two ends. Germline V gene sequence: CDR1 SGHVS, CDR2 FQNEAQ. CDR3 nucleotide sequence: TGTGCCAGCAGCTTAGCCCCGGGACACGCTGCCTACGAGCAGTACTTC. Translating gives CASSLAPGHAAYEQYF. Using reference TRBV7-8 and TRBJ2-7 for the parts outside the CDR3, the full variable domain is GAGVSQSPRYKVAKRGQDVALRCDPISGHVSLFWYQQALGQGPEFLTYFQNEAQLDKSGLPSDRFFAERPEGSVSTLKIQRTQQEDSAVYLCASSLAPGHAAYEQYFGPGTRLTVT.

The gene calls are TRBV7-9 and TRBJ1-5, with 7 bases lining up with TRBD1. Trimming cost V 5 bases and J 7 bases; bases outside gene matches: 11. This CDR3 region has 15 residues. CDR1 SEHNR and CDR2 FQNEAQ come from the germline V gene (reference sequence). This chain's CDR3 is CASSPTGAEGQPQHF. CDR3 nucleotides: TGTGCCAGCAGCCCTACAGGGGCCGAGGGCCAGCCCCAGCATTTT.

This clonotype was counted a few times. V is TRBV20-1 and J is TRBJ1-2, with D perhaps TRBD1 (6 bases). The germline V gene encodes CDR1 DFQATT and CDR2 SNEGSKA (reference sequence). With 6 bases removed from V and 7 bases from J, the gap between germline ends came to 27 bases. CDR3 length: 16 amino acids. The CDR3 here is CSANPSLLVGGGGYTF. DNA for the CDR3: TGCAGTGCCAACCCTAGCCTCCTGGTGGGGGGCGGTGGCTACACCTTC.

On this clonotype itself: The junction departs from germline at one end; a sequencing error may be responsible. The V gene is TRBV6-5, the J gene TRBJ2-7, with a possible D match to TRBD1 (6 bases). Germline assignment: CDR1 MNHEY and CDR2 SVGAGI. The CDR3 loop spans 16 amino acids. The CDR3 DNA follows: TGTGCCAGCAGGTACTCACAGGGCACCAAGTTCTACGAGCAGTACTTC. Protein: CASRYSQGTKFYEQYF.

The chain recombines TRBV20-1 with TRBJ2-7; TRBD2 agrees at 8 bases. Germline CDR1 is DFQATT and CDR2 is SNEGSKA (reference sequence). The CDR3 length is 14 residues. J gave up 2 bases and V 6 bases, and 9 bases lay outside the gene matches. CDR3 sequence (DNA): TGCAGTGCGCGGACTAGCCGAGACACCTACGAGCAGTACTTC. Amino acid sequence: CSARTSRDTYEQYF.

In DNA form, the CDR3 reads TGTGCCAGCAGCCCACAGACAGGGGATAAGGGCTACACCTTC. Its translation: CASSPQTGDKGYTF. The genes are TRBV7-2 and TRBJ1-2, with 8 bases aligning to TRBD1. CDR1 SGHTA and CDR2 FQGNSA come from the germline V gene. Germline trimming cut 5 bases from V and 8 bases from J; bases unmatched to any gene: 10. This CDR3 has 14 amino acids.

This clonotype appeared a few times. V and J are TRBV20-1 and TRBJ2-3; D possibly corresponds to TRBD1 (6 bases). The CDR3 runs to 15 residues. V lost 3 bases, J lost 1 base, and 14 bases lay in between. Germline V gives CDR1 DFQATT, CDR2 SNEGSKA (reference sequence). The CDR3 loop reads CSASKGEMGTDTQYF. The CDR3 DNA reads TGCAGTGCTAGCAAGGGGGAGATGGGCACAGATACGCAGTATTTT.

This clonotype was detected only a few times. For the CDR3, the DNA is TGCGCCAGCGGGTGGGGGTCTAACTATGGCTACACCTTC. Its translation: CASGWGSNYGYTF. The chain has TRBV4-1 and TRBJ1-2; tentative D call: TRBD1 (5 bases). Germline V gives CDR1 MGHRA, CDR2 YSYEKL. The CDR3 sequence is 13 residues long. Trimming left V 8 bases short and J 0 bases short, with 10 bases between.

The rearrangement joins TRBV20-1 to TRBJ2-6; 7 bases line up with TRBD1. J gave up 2 bases and V 6 bases, and 4 bases lay outside the gene matches. Germline-derived CDR1 and CDR2 are DFQATT and SNEGSKA (reference sequence). The length of the CDR3 is 14 residues. Written as DNA, the CDR3 is TGCAGTGCCGACGGGACAGCTGGGGCCAACGTCCTGACTTTC. This codes for CSADGTAGANVLTF.

V usage is TRBV20-1 and J usage is TRBJ1-4; possible D gene TRBD1, 5 bases. This CDR3 region has 14 residues. CDR1 and CDR2 (germline): DFQATT, SNEGSKA (reference sequence). Trimming pared 3 bases from V and 8 bases from J, leaving 16 bases between. In DNA, the CDR3 is TGCAGTGCTAGTCGCCAGGGTATGCTCGAAAAACTGTTTTTT. It encodes CSASRQGMLEKLFF.

The V and J genes are TRBV3-1 and TRBJ2-1, with TRBD2 matching 7 bases. CDR3 length: 15 amino acids. The V and J ends lost 2 bases and 8 bases, in that order; junction bases with no gene match: 9. The germline V gene has CDR1 LGHDT and CDR2 YNNKEL (reference sequence). The CDR3 DNA reads as TGTGCCAGCAGCCAACAGGGAGCGGGAAGGGATGAGCAGTTCTTC. As protein: CASSQQGAGRDEQFF.

V gene TRBV5-1 combines with J gene TRBJ1-2; D is possibly TRBD1 (6 bases). This CDR3 has 14 amino acids. Trimming shortened V by 1 base and J by 7 bases, and 14 bases separated the two germline ends. Germline CDR1 is SGHRS and CDR2 is YFSETQ. The DNA for the CDR3 is TGCGCCAGCAGCTTGCTAGGGGGATCCTCTGGCTACACCTTC. It yields the protein CASSLLGGSSGYTF.

J is TRBJ2-5 and V is TRBV6-2 or TRBV6-3, with D hard to call. The V gene's germline CDR1 is MNHEY and CDR2 SVGEGT. The CDR3 totals 13 residues. Trimming cost V 4 bases and J 3 bases, with 9 bases left between them. CDR3 sequence: CASSSGSKETQYF. In nucleotides, the CDR3 is TGTGCCAGCAGTTCGGGCAGCAAAGAGACCCAGTACTTC.

The chain recombines TRBV7-3 with TRBJ2-1, with a possible D match to TRBD2 (6 bases). The CDR3 totals 15 residues. V gave up 5 bases and J gave up 4 bases, with 15 bases separating them. Germline-derived CDR1 and CDR2 are SGHTA and FQGTGA. The CDR3 sequence is CASSPPGGRYNEQFF. The CDR3 nucleotides read TGTGCCAGCAGCCCTCCCGGGGGTAGGTACAATGAGCAGTTCTTC.

This sequence joins TRBV6-5 and TRBJ1-5; D is ambiguous. The germline V and J ends were trimmed by 6 bases and 7 bases, with 19 bases remaining between them. CDR3 length: 15 residues. Germline lookup yields CDR1 MNHEY and CDR2 SVGAGI. The chain's CDR3 is CASSASPGGRQPQHF. For the CDR3, the DNA is TGTGCCAGCAGCGCAAGCCCCGGCGGAAGGCAGCCCCAGCATTTT.

V usage is TRBV28 and J usage is TRBJ1-4; D remains ambiguous. Germline assignment: CDR1 MDHEN and CDR2 SYDVKM. The V and J ends lost 6 bases and 4 bases respectively, with 12 bases between them. The CDR3 length is 14 residues. CDR3 DNA sequence: TGTGCCAGCAGCCAGAGGGCCGTTAATGAAAAACTGTTTTTT. It codes for CASSQRAVNEKLFF.

This clonotype was observed a handful of times. The chain recombines TRBV20-1 with TRBJ2-7; 10 bases are shared with TRBD1. Germline values: CDR1 DFQATT, CDR2 SNEGSKA (reference sequence). V shed 5 bases, J shed 0 bases, and the junction held 7 bases outside the gene matches. The CDR3 is 15 residues long. CDR3 DNA sequence: TGCAGTGCTCTAGAGGGGACAGGGGCCTCCTACGAGCAGTACTTC. It is translated as CSALEGTGASYEQYF.

A few counts support this clonotype. This chain uses TRBV20-1 with TRBJ2-7; D not certain. The V end lost 4 bases, the J end lost 0 bases, and 10 bases lay between the germline ends. In germline, CDR1 is DFQATT, CDR2 SNEGSKA (reference sequence). There are 13 residues in the CDR3. CDR3 in amino acids: CSATSLDSYEQYF. CDR3 nucleotides: TGCAGTGCTACGAGCTTGGACTCCTACGAGCAGTACTTC.

The chain joins TRBV5-1 to TRBJ2-5; 7 nucleotides match TRBD1. Gene TRBJ2-7 matches the end of the DNA better, so the J call may be wrong. CDR1 is SGHRS and CDR2 is YFSETQ in the germline V gene. The CDR3 consists of 14 residues. CDR3 loop: CASSVRQGSYEQYF. The CDR3 DNA reads as TGCGCCAGCAGCGTACGACAGGGATCCTACGAGCAGTACTTC.